The 2 T cell receptor beta chains given below trace back to one sample, sequenced in a study of blood T cell repertoires in COVID-19. Repertoires were generated with immunoSEQ multiplex PCR, while TCRdb's copy carries only in-frame clones and drops some. The sample lists 350,000 to 500,000 clones; about 88% were seen once. Sequencing was carried out using PBMCs or T cells enriched from blood (not recorded which). The receptor source for this set is a woman aged 18-29 years who had been exposed to COVID-19.

This chain links TRBV28 with TRBJ1-5; weak D call: TRBD1 (5 bases). CDR1 MDHEN and CDR2 SYDVKM come from the germline V gene. The CDR3 totals 12 residues. The ends were cut back, 11 bases at V and 1 base at J, with 9 bases in the middle. In nucleotides, the CDR3 is TGTGCCGGGAAGGGGAGCAATCAGCCCCAGCATTTT. Its protein is CAGKGSNQPQHF.

This chain connects TRBV19 to TRBJ1-2, with a possible D match to TRBD1 (6 bases). With 2 bases removed from V and 0 bases from J, the gap between germline ends came to 10 bases. Germline CDR1 LNHDA, CDR2 SQIVND (reference sequence). The CDR3 is 15 residues long. CDR3 sequence reads: CASSISGVANYGYTF. DNA of the CDR3: TGTGCCAGTAGTATATCAGGGGTGGCTAACTATGGCTACACCTTC.